What follows are 13 T cell receptor beta chains derived from one specimen sequenced in a study of persistence of HIV-infected CD4 T cells. This was the immunoSEQ version 4 assay in survey mode. Method: immunoSEQ multiplex PCR; TCRdb's copy keeps in-frame clones and lacks some. The repertoire includes more than 30,000 clones, around 80% of them detected once, and 1.6% sits in the top ten. For these receptors, no antigen is known. Cells were stimulated with CMV-infected fibroblast lysates at roughly 10 ug/mL. Memory cells lacking CD40L and CD69 with high CD45RO were sorted. The input for sequencing was CD4+ T cells sorted from PBMCs after approximately 19-hour stimulation, taken from a patient who received antiretroviral therapy. The source of these receptors is an adult man with HIV who was CMV-seropositive.

The rearrangement links TRBV6-5 to TRBJ1-2, with 9 bases fitting TRBD1. The CDR3 is 12 amino acids. Losses at the gene ends were 9 bases for V and 7 bases for J; bases not matched to a gene: 6. The germline V gene encodes CDR1 MNHEY and CDR2 SVGAGI. CDR3 sequence (DNA): TGTGCCAGGTGGGACAGGGTTTCTGGCTACACCTTC. Translated: CARWDRVSGYTF.

A few counts support this clone. Other DNA sequences in this specimen translate into the identical CDR3. The chain has TRBV3-1 (or the pseudogene TRBV3-2) and TRBJ1-3, with D hard to call. The CDR3 is 14 residues long. Trimming removed 1 base at V and 0 bases at J, with 4 bases between. Germline V gives CDR1 LGHDT, CDR2 YNNKEL (reference sequence). The CDR3 here is CASSQADSGNTIYF. The CDR3 bases are TGTGCCAGCAGCCAAGCGGACTCTGGAAACACCATATATTTT.

The rearrangement joins TRBV28 to TRBJ2-1; 8 bases are shared with TRBD1. V was clipped by 6 bases and J by 5 bases; unmatched bases: 9. This CDR3 has 15 amino acids. The germline gives CDR1 MDHEN, CDR2 SYDVKM. CDR3: CASRGRTGSNNEQFF. In DNA, the CDR3 is TGTGCCAGCAGGGGAAGGACAGGGTCTAACAATGAGCAGTTCTTC.

This clone was seen a handful of times. The rearrangement uses TRBV6-5 and TRBJ2-1, with D unresolved. Trimming shortened V by 4 bases and J by 3 bases, and 13 bases separated the two germline ends. This CDR3 has 15 residues. CDR1 and CDR2 (germline): MNHEY, SVGAGI. CDR3 bases: TGTGCCAGCAGTTTGACTCCTTCGCGCTACAATGAGCAGTTCTTC. This encodes CASSLTPSRYNEQFF.

The chain is built from TRBV28 and TRBJ2-5, with 8 bases lining up with TRBD1. CDR1 is MDHEN, CDR2 SYDVKM, per germline. This CDR3 contains 14 residues. The V segment lost 8 bases and the J segment 3 bases; nucleotides outside the gene matches: 8. The CDR3 spells CASGPGGQEETQYF. The CDR3 DNA follows: TGTGCCAGCGGCCCCGGGGGACAGGAAGAGACCCAGTACTTC. The complete variable domain, with remaining parts taken from reference TRBV28 and TRBJ2-5, reads DVKVTQSSRYLVKRTGEKVFLECVQDMDHENMFWYRQDPGLGLRLIYFSYDVKMKEKGDIPEGYSVSREKKERFSLILESASTNQTSMYLCASGPGGQEETQYFGPGTRLLVL.

This clone was seen a few times. The chain recombines TRBV9 with TRBJ2-7; D call uncertain. CDR1 is SGDLS, CDR2 YYNGEE, per germline. Trimming cost V 4 bases and J 2 bases, with 13 bases left between them. The CDR3 sequence is 14 residues long. As DNA, the CDR3 is TGTGCCAGCAGCCTCCGTATAGGGCCCTACGAGCAGTACTTC. Amino acids: CASSLRIGPYEQYF.

The chain uses TRBV19 and TRBJ2-7; perhaps TRBD2 as D (5 bases). The CDR3 loop spans 15 amino acids. Germline loops: CDR1 LNHDA, CDR2 SQIVND (reference sequence). V was cut by 4 bases and J by 3 bases, with 16 bases left in between. DNA of the CDR3: TGTGCCAGTAGTAAACCGACCAGCGCGGGCTACGAGCAGTACTTC. This translates into CASSKPTSAGYEQYF.

This chain joins TRBV6-1 and TRBJ1-2; tentatively, D is TRBD1 (6 bases). CDR1 is MNHNS, CDR2 SASEGT, per germline. The CDR3 has 15 residues. Trimming took off 3 bases at V and 4 bases at J, with 15 bases between the two ends. Here the CDR3 DNA reads TGTGCCAGCAGTGACAGCAGGGGAAGCGGCTATGGCTACACCTTC. This translates into CASSDSRGSGYGYTF.

The J gene is TRBJ1-1, the V gene TRBV7-9; maybe TRBD1 (5 bases). V lost 1 base, J lost 6 bases, and 18 bases lay in between. The CDR3 loop spans 16 amino acids. From germline, CDR1 is SEHNR and CDR2 FQNEAQ (reference sequence). The CDR3 sequence: CASSLVVTGSGPEAFF. The CDR3 bases are TGTGCCAGCAGCTTAGTTGTAACAGGTTCGGGGCCTGAAGCTTTCTTT. Full variable domain (missing parts from reference TRBV7-9 and TRBJ1-1): DTGVSQNPRHKITKRGQNVTFRCDPISEHNRLYWYRQTLGQGPEFLTYFQNEAQLEKSRLLSDRFSAERPKGSFSTLEIQRTEQGDSAMYLCASSLVVTGSGPEAFFGQGTRLTVV.

The genes are TRBV6-6 and TRBJ1-1; tentatively, D is TRBD1 (5 bases). This CDR3 comprises 13 residues. V was pared by 7 bases and J by 5 bases, with 14 bases between. Germline lookup yields CDR1 MNHNY and CDR2 SVGAGI (reference sequence). CDR3 residues: CASTLMGETEAFF. The CDR3 DNA reads as TGTGCCAGCACGCTTATGGGGGAGACTGAAGCTTTCTTT.

V usage is TRBV6-5 and J usage is TRBJ2-3; no clear D gene. Looked up from germline, CDR1 is MNHEY and CDR2 is SVGAGI. The CDR3 totals 13 residues. Between the trimmed V and J ends, which lost 4 bases and 1 base, there was a span of 6 bases. CDR3 amino acids: CASSWAGTDTQYF. In DNA, the CDR3 is TGTGCCAGCAGTTGGGCAGGCACAGATACGCAGTATTTT.

The V call is TRBV28, the J call TRBJ1-5; TRBD1 aligns across 11 bases. The CDR3 is 16 amino acids. J was trimmed by 5 bases and V by 7 bases; bases with no gene match: 10. Per germline, CDR1 MDHEN and CDR2 SYDVKM. CDR3 nucleotides: TGTGCCAGCATCCCAAGACCGGGACAGGGGGATCAGCCCCAGCATTTT. Translating gives CASIPRPGQGDQPQHF.

The CDR3 DNA reads TGTGCCAGCAGCGCCGGGGAAGCCAGGAATCAGCCCCAGCATTTT. This codes for CASSAGEARNQPQHF. This chain connects TRBV5-8 to TRBJ1-5; the D is unclear. V lost 4 bases to trimming and J lost 4 bases, with 15 bases between them. CDR1 and CDR2 (germline): SGHTS, YDEGEE. The CDR3 has 15 amino acids.